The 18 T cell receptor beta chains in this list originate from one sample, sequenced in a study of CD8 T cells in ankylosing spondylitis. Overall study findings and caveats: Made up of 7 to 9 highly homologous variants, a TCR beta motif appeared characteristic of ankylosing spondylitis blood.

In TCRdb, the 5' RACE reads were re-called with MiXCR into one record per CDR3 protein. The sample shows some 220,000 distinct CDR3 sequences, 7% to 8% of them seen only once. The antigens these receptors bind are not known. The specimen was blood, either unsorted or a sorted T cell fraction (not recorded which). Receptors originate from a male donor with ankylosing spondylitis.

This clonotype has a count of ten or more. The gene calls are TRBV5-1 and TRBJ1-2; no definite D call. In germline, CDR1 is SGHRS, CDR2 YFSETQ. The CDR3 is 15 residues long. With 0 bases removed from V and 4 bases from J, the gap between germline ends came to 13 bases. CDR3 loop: CASSLARQSPYGYTF. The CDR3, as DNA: TGCGCCAGCAGCTTGGCCCGGCAGTCGCCCTATGGCTACACCTTC.

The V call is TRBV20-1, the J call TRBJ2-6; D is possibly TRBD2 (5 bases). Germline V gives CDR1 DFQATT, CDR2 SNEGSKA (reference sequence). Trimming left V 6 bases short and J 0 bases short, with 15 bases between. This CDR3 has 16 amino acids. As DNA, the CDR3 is TGCAGTGCCATCGCGGGTGAAAACTCTGGGGCCAACGTCCTGACTTTC. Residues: CSAIAGENSGANVLTF.

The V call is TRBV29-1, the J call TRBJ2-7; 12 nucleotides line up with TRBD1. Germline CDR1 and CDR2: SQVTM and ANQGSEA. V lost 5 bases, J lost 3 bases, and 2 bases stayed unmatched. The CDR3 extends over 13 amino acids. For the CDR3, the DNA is TGCAGCGTTAGGGACAGGGGGCTCTACGAGCAGTACTTC. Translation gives CSVRDRGLYEQYF.

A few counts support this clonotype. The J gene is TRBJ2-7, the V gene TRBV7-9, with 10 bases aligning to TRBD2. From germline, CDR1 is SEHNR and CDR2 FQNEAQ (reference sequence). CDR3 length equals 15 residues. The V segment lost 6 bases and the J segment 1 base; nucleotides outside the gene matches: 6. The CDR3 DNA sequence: TGTGCCAGCAGTCACGGACTAGCGGCATCCTACGAGCAGTACTTC. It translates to CASSHGLAASYEQYF.

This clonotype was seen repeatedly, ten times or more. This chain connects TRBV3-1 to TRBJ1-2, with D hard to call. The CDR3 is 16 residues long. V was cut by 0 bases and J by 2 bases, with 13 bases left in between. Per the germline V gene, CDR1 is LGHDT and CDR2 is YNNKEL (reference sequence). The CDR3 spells CASSQDRKTPNYGYTF. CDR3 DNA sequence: TGTGCCAGCAGCCAAGATAGAAAGACTCCGAACTATGGCTACACCTTC.

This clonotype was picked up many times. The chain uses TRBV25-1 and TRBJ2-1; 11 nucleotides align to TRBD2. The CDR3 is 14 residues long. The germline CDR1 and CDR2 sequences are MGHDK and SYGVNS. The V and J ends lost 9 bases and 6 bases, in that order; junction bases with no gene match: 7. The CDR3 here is CASKLAGVANEQFF. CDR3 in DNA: TGTGCCAGTAAACTAGCGGGAGTTGCCAATGAGCAGTTCTTC.

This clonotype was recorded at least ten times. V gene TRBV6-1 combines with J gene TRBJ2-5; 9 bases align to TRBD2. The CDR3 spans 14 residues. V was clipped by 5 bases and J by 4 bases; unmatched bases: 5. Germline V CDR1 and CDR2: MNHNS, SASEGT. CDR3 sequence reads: CASSRGGRAETQYF. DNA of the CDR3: TGTGCCAGCAGTCGAGGCGGGAGGGCAGAGACCCAGTACTTC.

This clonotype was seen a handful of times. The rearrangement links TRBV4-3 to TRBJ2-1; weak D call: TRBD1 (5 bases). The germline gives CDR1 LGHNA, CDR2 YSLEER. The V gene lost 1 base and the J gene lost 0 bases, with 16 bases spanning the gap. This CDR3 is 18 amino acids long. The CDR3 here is CASSQGGPRRFSYNEQFF. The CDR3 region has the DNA TGCGCCAGCAGCCAAGGGGGCCCCAGAAGGTTCTCCTACAATGAGCAGTTCTTC.

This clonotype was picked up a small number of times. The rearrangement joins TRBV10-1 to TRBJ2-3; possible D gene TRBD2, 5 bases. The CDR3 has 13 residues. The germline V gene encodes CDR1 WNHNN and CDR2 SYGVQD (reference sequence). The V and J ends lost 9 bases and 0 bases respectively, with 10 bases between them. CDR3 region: CASARTSTDTQYF. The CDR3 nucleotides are TGCGCCAGTGCTAGGACTAGCACAGATACGCAGTATTTT.

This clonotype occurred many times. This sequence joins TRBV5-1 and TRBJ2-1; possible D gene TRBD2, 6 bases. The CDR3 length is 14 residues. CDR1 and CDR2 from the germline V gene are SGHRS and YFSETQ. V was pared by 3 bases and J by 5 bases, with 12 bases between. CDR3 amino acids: CASSSLKRDNEQFF. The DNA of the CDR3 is TGCGCCAGCAGCTCACTAAAGCGGGACAATGAGCAGTTCTTC.

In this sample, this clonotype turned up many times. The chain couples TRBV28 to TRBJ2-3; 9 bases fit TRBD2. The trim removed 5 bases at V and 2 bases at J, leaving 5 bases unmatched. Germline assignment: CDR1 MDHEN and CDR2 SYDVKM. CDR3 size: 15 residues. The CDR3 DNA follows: TGTGCCAGCAGTCCACTAGCGGGTCTCACAGATACGCAGTATTTT. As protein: CASSPLAGLTDTQYF. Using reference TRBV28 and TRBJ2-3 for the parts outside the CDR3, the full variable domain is DVKVTQSSRYLVKRTGEKVFLECVQDMDHENMFWYRQDPGLGLRLIYFSYDVKMKEKGDIPEGYSVSREKKERFSLILESASTNQTSMYLCASSPLAGLTDTQYFGPGTRLTVL.

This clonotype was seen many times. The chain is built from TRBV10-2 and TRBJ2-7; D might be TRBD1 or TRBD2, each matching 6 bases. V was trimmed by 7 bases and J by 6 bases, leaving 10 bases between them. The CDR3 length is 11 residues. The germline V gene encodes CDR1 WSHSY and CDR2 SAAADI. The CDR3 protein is CASTEGGEQYF. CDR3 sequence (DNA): TGCGCCAGCACCGAGGGGGGCGAGCAGTACTTC.

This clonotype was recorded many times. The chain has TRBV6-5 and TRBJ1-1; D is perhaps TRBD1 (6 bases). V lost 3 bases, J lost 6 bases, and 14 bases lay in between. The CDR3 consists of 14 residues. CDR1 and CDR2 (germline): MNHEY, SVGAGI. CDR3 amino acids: CASSYHREDPEAFF. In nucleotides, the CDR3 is TGTGCCAGCAGTTATCACAGGGAGGATCCTGAAGCTTTCTTT.

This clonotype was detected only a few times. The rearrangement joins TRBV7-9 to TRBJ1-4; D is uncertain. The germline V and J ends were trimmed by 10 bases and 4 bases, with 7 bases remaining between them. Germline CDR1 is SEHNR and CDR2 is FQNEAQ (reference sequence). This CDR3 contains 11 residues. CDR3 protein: CATDGNEKLFF. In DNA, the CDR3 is TGTGCCACGGACGGTAATGAAAAACTGTTTTTT.

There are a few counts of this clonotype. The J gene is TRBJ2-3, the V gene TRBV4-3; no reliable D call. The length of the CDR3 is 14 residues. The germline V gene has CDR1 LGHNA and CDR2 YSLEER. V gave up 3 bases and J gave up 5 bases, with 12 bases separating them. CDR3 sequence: CASSQGMTQDTQYF. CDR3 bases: TGCGCCAGCAGCCAGGGTATGACCCAAGATACGCAGTATTTT.

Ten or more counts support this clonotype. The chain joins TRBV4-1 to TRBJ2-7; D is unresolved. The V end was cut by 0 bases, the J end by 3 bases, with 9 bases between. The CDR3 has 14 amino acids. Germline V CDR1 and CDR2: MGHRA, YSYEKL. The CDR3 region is CASSQDKLRYEQYF. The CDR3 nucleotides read TGCGCCAGCAGCCAAGATAAACTTCGCTACGAGCAGTACTTC.

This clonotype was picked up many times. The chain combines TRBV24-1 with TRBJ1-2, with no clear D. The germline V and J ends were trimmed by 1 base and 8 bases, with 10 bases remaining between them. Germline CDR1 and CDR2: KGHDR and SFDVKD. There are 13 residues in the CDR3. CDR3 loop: CATSDFNGLGYTF. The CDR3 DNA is TGTGCCACCAGTGATTTCAACGGATTGGGCTACACCTTC.

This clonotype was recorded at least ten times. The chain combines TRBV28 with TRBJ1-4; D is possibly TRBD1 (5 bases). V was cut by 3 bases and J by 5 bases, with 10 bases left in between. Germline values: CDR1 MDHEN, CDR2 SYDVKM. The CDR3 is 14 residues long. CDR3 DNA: TGTGCCAGCAGTTTGAAAGGGGAAAATGAAAAACTGTTTTTT. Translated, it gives CASSLKGENEKLFF.